This T cell receptor beta chain was sequenced for a study of cytomegalovirus exposure and HLA in healthy donors. In regard to this clone: The antigen is undetermined.

The method was immunoSEQ multiplex PCR; TCRdb's version includes in-frame clones alone and lacks a portion of them. The repertoire holds 100,000 or so clones, with roughly nine tenths as singletons. Whole-study results and caveats: The classifier reportedly diagnosed cytomegalovirus status with high sensitivity and specificity. According to a later analysis, TCR clusters from the first cohort tended to co-occur in the approximately 130 validation repertoires. A list of 150 to 200 TCR beta chains associated with cytomegalovirus was given. Confirmation was obtained in vitro that a few CMV-associated chains are specific for CMV antigens.

The receptor was isolated from a woman aged 18-30 years in good health and CMV-seropositive. The sequenced sample consisted of PBMCs.

This chain's CDR3 is CASERGTGRYGYTF. In DNA, the CDR3 is TGTGCCAGCGAGAGGGGGACAGGTCGCTATGGCTACACCTTC. The V gene is TRBV6-1, the J gene TRBJ1-2; 8 bases are shared with TRBD1. The CDR3 sequence is 14 residues long. Unmatched junction bases numbered 9, after V lost 8 bases and J lost 4 bases. Germline values: CDR1 MNHNS, CDR2 SASEGT.